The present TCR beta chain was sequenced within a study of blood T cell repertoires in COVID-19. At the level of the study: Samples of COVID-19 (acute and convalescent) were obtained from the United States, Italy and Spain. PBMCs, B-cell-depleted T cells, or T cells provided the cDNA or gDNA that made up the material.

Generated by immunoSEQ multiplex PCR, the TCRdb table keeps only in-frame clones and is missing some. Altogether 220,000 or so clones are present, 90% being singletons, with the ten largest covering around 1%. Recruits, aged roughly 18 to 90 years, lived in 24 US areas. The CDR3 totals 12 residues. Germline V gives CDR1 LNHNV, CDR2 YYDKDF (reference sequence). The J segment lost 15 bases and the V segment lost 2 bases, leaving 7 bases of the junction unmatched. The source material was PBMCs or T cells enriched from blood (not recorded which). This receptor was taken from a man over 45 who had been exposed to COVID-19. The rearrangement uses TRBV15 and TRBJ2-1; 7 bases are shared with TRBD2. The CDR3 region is CATSRMREFTFF. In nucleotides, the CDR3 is TGTGCCACCAGCAGAATGCGGGAGTTTACGTTCTTC.